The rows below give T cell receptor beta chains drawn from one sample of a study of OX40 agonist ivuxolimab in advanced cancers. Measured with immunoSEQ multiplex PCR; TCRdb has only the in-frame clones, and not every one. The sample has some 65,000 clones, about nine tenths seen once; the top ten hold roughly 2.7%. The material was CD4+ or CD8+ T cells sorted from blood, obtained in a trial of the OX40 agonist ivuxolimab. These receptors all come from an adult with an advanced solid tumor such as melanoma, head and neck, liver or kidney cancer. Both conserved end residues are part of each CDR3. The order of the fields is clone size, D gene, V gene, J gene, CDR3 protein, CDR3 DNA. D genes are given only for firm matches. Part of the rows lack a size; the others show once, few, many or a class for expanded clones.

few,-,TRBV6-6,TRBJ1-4,CAGAAGSNEKLFF,TGTGCGGGGGCCGCGGGGTCGAATGAAAAACTGTTTTTT
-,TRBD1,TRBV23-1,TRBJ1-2,CASSQQGATGYTF,TGCGCCAGCAGTCAACAGGGGGCGACTGGCTACACCTTC
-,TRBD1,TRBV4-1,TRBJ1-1,CASSQGVSGGGTEAFF,TGCGCCAGCAGCCAAGGCGTGTCAGGGGGAGGCACTGAAGCTTTCTTT
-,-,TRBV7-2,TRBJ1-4,CASSFSSSDNEKLFF,TGTGCCAGCAGCTTTAGCTCGAGTGATAATGAAAAACTGTTTTTT
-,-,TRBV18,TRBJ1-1,CASSQGIQNTEAFF,TGTGCCAGCTCCCAGGGCATACAGAACACTGAAGCTTTCTTT
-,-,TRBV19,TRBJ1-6,CASSISGENSPLHF,TGTGCCAGTAGTATATCCGGGGAAAATTCACCCCTCCACTTT
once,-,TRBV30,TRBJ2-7,CAWSVTSYEQYF,TGTGCCTGGAGTGTTACCAGCTACGAGCAGTACTTC
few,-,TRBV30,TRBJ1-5,CAWSNGDQPQHF,TGTGCCTGGAGTAATGGAGATCAGCCCCAGCATTTT
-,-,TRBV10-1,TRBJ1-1,CASSDTGRTEAFF,TGCGCCAGCAGTGATACAGGGAGGACTGAAGCTTTCTTT
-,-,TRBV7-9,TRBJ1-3,CASSLGAAAFGNTIYF,TGTGCCAGCAGCTTAGGAGCGGCGGCCTTTGGAAACACCATATATTTT
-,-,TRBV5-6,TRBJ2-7,CASSLVDSYEQYF,TGTGCCAGCAGCTTGGTTGACAGCTACGAGCAGTACTTC
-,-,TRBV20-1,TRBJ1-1,CSARGSVKAFF,TGCAGTGCTAGGGGGTCAGTTAAAGCTTTCTTT
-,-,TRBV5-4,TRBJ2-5,CASSSREGVYQETQYF,TGTGCCAGCAGCTCTCGGGAAGGGGTGTACCAAGAGACCCAGTACTTC
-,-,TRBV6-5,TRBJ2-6,CASGTRLSGANVLTF,TGTGCCAGTGGGACACGACTCTCTGGGGCCAACGTCCTGACTTTC
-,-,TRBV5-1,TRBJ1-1,CASSLLGTGMGSTEAFF,TGCGCCAGCAGCTTACTAGGTACAGGGATGGGAAGCACTGAAGCTTTCTTT
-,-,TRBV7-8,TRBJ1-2,CASSSRTDFRNYGYTF,TGTGCCAGCAGCTCTCGGACGGACTTTCGCAACTATGGCTACACCTTC
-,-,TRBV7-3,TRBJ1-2,CASSNAAGAWDGYTF,TGTGCCAGCAGCAACGCAGCAGGGGCCTGGGATGGCTACACCTTC
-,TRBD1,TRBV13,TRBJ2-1,CASSLGGVQGARYNEQFF,TGTGCCAGCAGCTTAGGAGGAGTACAGGGGGCGCGTTACAATGAGCAGTTCTTC
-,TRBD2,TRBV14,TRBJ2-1,CASSQALLAGARNEQFF,TGTGCCAGCAGCCAAGCTCTCCTAGCGGGAGCTCGGAATGAGCAGTTCTTC
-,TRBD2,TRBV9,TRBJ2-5,CASSVGLAGARETQYF,TGTGCCAGCAGCGTCGGACTAGCGGGAGCTCGAGAGACCCAGTACTTC
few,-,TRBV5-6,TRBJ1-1,CASSLPGRGSEAFF,TGTGCCAGCAGTCTTCCCGGGCGGGGCTCTGAAGCTTTCTTT
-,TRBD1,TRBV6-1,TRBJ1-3,CASRGQLSGNTIYF,TGTGCCAGCAGGGGACAGCTCTCTGGAAACACCATATATTTT
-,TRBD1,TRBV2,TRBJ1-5,CASSGGTGKGDSNQPQHF,TGTGCCAGCAGTGGAGGGACAGGAAAAGGGGATAGCAATCAGCCCCAGCATTTT
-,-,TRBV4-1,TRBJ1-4,CASSQEVTVQEKLFF,TGCGCCAGCAGTCAAGAAGTGACAGTCCAGGAAAAACTGTTTTTT
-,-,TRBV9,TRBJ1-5,CASSVDAGGSAGPQHF,TGTGCCAGCAGCGTAGACGCCGGAGGATCAGCTGGGCCCCAGCATTTT
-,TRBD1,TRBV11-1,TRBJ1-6,CASSIDRERSPLHF,TGTGCCAGCAGCATCGACAGGGAGAGGTCACCCCTCCACTTT
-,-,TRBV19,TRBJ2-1,CASRPWGYSDNEQFF,TGTGCCAGTAGACCTTGGGGGTATTCAGACAATGAGCAGTTCTTC
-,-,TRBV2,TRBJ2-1,CASSHYSQGNHNEQFF,TGTGCCAGCAGCCACTATAGTCAGGGCAACCACAATGAGCAGTTCTTC
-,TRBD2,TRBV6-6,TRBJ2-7,CASSRTSGASYEQYF,TGTGCCAGCAGTCGTACTAGCGGAGCGTCCTACGAGCAGTACTTC
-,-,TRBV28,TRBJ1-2,CASRPPGKGYTF,TGTGCCAGCAGGCCCCCAGGAAAAGGCTACACCTTC
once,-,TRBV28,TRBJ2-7,CASSSAPGNEQYF,TGTGCCAGCAGTTCAGCCCCAGGGAACGAGCAGTACTTC
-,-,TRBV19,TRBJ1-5,CASSHGGSGNQPQHF,TGTGCCAGTAGTCACGGAGGCTCGGGCAATCAGCCCCAGCATTTT
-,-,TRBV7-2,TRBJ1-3,CASSLAWGSGNTIYF,TGTGCCAGCAGCTTAGCATGGGGCTCTGGAAACACCATATATTTT
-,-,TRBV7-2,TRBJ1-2,CASSPPQFPTGGYTF,TGTGCCAGCAGCCCGCCCCAATTCCCGACGGGAGGCTACACCTTC
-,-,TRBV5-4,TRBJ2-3,CASSLAGAGTDTQYF,TGTGCCAGCAGCCTGGCGGGGGCCGGCACAGATACGCAGTATTTT
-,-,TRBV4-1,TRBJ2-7,CASSPRQGYEQYF,TGCGCCAGCAGCCCGAGACAAGGCTACGAGCAGTACTTC
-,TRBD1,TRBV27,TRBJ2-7,CASSWDRGDEQYF,TGTGCCAGCAGTTGGGACAGGGGGGACGAGCAGTACTTC
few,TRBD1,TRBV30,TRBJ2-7,CAWARQGVYEQYF,TGTGCCTGGGCCCGACAGGGGGTCTACGAGCAGTACTTC
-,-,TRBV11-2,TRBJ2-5,CASSPSTGYQETQYF,TGTGCCAGCAGCCCTTCTACAGGGTACCAAGAGACCCAGTACTTC
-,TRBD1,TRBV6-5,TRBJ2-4,CASSDNRGQNIQYF,TGTGCCAGCAGTGACAACAGGGGCCAAAACATTCAGTACTTC
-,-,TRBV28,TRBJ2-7,CASTQIGGSYEQYF,TGTGCCAGCACCCAAATCGGGGGCTCCTACGAGCAGTACTTC
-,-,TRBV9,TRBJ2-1,CASSVHPGNNEQFF,TGTGCCAGCAGCGTACACCCAGGAAACAATGAGCAGTTCTTC
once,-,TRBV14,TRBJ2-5,CASSRWEIEKGETQYF,TGTGCCAGCAGCCGGTGGGAAATCGAGAAGGGAGAGACCCAGTACTTC
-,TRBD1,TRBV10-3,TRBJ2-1,CAISDRTGVLTGTYNEQFF,TGTGCCATCAGTGATCGGACAGGGGTTCTAACGGGGACCTACAATGAGCAGTTCTTC
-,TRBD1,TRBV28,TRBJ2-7,CASSFGTGANLYEQYF,TGTGCCAGCAGTTTCGGGACAGGGGCGAACCTCTACGAGCAGTACTTC
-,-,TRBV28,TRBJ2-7,CASSLAGDEQYF,TGTGCCAGCAGTTTAGCAGGGGACGAGCAGTACTTC
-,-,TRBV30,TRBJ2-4,CAWNEGVAKNIQYF,TGTGCCTGGAATGAAGGGGTAGCCAAAAACATTCAGTACTTC
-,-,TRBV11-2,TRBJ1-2,CASSPVGYGYTF,TGTGCCAGCAGCCCGGTCGGCTATGGCTACACCTTC
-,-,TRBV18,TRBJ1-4,CASSPYVQAANEKLFF,TGTGCCAGCTCACCATACGTCCAGGCAGCTAATGAAAAACTGTTTTTT
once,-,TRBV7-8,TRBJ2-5,CASSLGTGPWAQYF,TGTGCCAGCAGCTTAGGGACTGGGCCATGGGCCCAGTACTTC
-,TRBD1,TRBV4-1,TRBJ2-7,CASSQDRAYEQYF,TGCGCCAGCAGCCAGGACAGGGCCTACGAGCAGTACTTC
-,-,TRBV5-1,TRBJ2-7,CASSLDAGGYEQYF,TGCGCCAGCAGCTTGGACGCCGGAGGCTACGAGCAGTACTTC
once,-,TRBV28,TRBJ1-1,CASSSLMNTEAFF,TGTGCCAGCAGTTCTTTAATGAACACTGAAGCTTTCTTT
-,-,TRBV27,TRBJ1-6,CASRGVSSPLHF,TGTGCCAGCAGGGGAGTAAGTTCACCCCTCCACTTT
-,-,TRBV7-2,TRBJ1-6,CASSSSGGDSPLHF,TGTGCCAGCAGCTCTTCCGGGGGGGATTCACCCCTCCACTTT
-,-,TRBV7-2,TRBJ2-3,CASSLELATDTQYF,TGTGCCAGCAGCTTAGAACTAGCCACAGATACGCAGTATTTT
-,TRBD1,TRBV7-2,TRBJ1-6,CASSRQGSLAPLHF,TGTGCCAGCAGTAGACAGGGTTCTTTGGCACCCCTCCACTTT
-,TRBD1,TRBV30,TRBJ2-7,CAWSQDRLGSSYEQYF,TGTGCCTGGAGTCAGGACAGGCTAGGATCCTCCTACGAGCAGTACTTC
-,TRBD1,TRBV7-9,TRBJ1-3,CASSFRGTGDGNTIYF,TGTGCCAGCAGCTTCAGGGGAACAGGGGATGGAAACACCATATATTTT